A single sample is the source of the 8 T cell receptor beta chains below, sequenced in a study of cytomegalovirus exposure and HLA in healthy donors. Use of 60 Vbeta and 13 Jbeta primers characterized the PCR. Here immunoSEQ multiplex PCR was the method, and the copy in TCRdb shows in-frame clones only, minus some. This sample's clone table lists about 200,000 clones. Sequenced sample: PBMCs. These receptors originate from a girl aged 2-15 years in good health and CMV-seropositive.

For this clone: The sample holds other DNA sequences that translate to the same CDR3. As DNA, the CDR3 is TGCGCCAGCAGCTTGGGGGACATTGGAAACACCATATATTTT. As protein: CASSLGDIGNTIYF. V is TRBV5-1 and J is TRBJ1-3; TRBD1 might be the D (6 bases). Germline CDR1 reads SGHRS; CDR2 reads YFSETQ. The CDR3 consists of 14 residues. With 0 bases removed from V and 3 bases from J, the gap between germline ends came to 7 bases.

V usage is TRBV7-9 and J usage is TRBJ2-3; D might be TRBD2 (5 bases). The CDR3 covers 16 residues. The germline CDR1 and CDR2 sequences are SEHNR and FQNEAQ (reference sequence). The ends were cut back, 5 bases at V and 1 base at J, with 16 bases in the middle. The CDR3 is CASSRAALARTDTQYF. The CDR3 bases are TGTGCCAGCAGCCGCGCCGCCCTAGCTCGCACAGATACGCAGTATTTT.

The CDR3 sequence: CASSFTRDEQFF. CDR3 DNA: TGTGCCAGCAGCTTCACTAGGGATGAGCAGTTCTTC. V gene TRBV11-3 combines with J gene TRBJ2-1; D perhaps matches TRBD2 (5 bases). Germline values: CDR1 SGHNT, CDR2 YENEEA. Between the trimmed V and J ends, which lost 3 bases and 8 bases, there was a span of 8 bases. This CDR3 is built from 12 residues.

The V and J genes are TRBV5-1 and TRBJ2-3; TRBD2 agrees at 7 bases. V lost 5 bases, J lost 5 bases, and 11 bases stayed unmatched. The CDR3 extends over 15 amino acids. Germline CDR1 and CDR2: SGHRS and YFSETQ. In DNA form, the CDR3 reads TGCGCCAGCAGGCCTAAGGCGGGAGTGGTAGATACGCAGTATTTT. The encoded protein is CASRPKAGVVDTQYF. The full variable domain, its missing parts supplied by reference TRBV5-1 and TRBJ2-3, is KAGVTQTPRYLIKTRGQQVTLSCSPISGHRSVSWYQQTPGQGLQFLFEYFSETQRNKGNFPGRFSGRQFSNSRSEMNVSTLELGDSALYLCASRPKAGVVDTQYFGPGTRLTVL.

The gene calls are TRBV28 and TRBJ1-4, with D possibly TRBD1 on 6 matching bases. Deletions cut 6 bases from V and 7 bases from J, with 21 bases between. Germline CDR1 and CDR2: MDHEN and SYDVKM. This CDR3 has 16 amino acids. For the CDR3, the DNA is TGTGCCAGCAGCCCGGGCGGATCCACAGGGCTTGAAAAACTGTTTTTT. It is translated as CASSPGGSTGLEKLFF.

This sequence joins TRBV10-3 and TRBJ2-1; maybe TRBD2 (6 bases). Trimming left V 6 bases short and J 6 bases short, with 6 bases between. Germline V lookup: CDR1 ENHRY, CDR2 SYGVKD. This CDR3 is built from 11 residues. CDR3 in amino acids: CAISGSNEQFF. The CDR3 DNA reads as TGTGCCATCAGCGGGAGCAATGAGCAGTTCTTC.

The chain is built from TRBV7-9 and TRBJ1-1; D ambiguous. CDR1 and CDR2 (germline): SEHNR, FQNEAQ (reference sequence). This CDR3 comprises 13 residues. The V gene lost 6 bases and the J gene lost 4 bases, with 12 bases spanning the gap. The CDR3 sequence: CASRHAQATEAFF. The CDR3, as DNA: TGTGCCAGCAGACACGCCCAGGCCACTGAAGCTTTCTTT.

The J gene is TRBJ2-1, the V gene TRBV25-1; D ambiguous. The CDR3 spans 12 residues. Per germline, CDR1 MGHDK and CDR2 SYGVNS. Trimming took 3 bases from V and 12 from J, leaving 12 bases between them. The CDR3 region has the DNA TGTGCCAGCAGTGATACTCTAGTTCCGCAGTTCTTC. Protein sequence: CASSDTLVPQFF.